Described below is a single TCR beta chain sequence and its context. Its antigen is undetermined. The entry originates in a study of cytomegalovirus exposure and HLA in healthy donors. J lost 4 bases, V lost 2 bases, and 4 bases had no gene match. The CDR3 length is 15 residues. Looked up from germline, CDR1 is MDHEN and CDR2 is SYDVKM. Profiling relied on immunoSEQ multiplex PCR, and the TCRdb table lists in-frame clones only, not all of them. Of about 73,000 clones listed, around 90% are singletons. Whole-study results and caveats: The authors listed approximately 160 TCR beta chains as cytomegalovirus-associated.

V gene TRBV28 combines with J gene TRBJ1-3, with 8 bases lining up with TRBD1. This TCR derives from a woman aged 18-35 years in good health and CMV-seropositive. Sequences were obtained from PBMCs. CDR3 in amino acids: CASSLMTGDGNTIYF. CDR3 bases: TGTGCCAGCAGTTTAATGACAGGGGACGGAAACACCATATATTTT.